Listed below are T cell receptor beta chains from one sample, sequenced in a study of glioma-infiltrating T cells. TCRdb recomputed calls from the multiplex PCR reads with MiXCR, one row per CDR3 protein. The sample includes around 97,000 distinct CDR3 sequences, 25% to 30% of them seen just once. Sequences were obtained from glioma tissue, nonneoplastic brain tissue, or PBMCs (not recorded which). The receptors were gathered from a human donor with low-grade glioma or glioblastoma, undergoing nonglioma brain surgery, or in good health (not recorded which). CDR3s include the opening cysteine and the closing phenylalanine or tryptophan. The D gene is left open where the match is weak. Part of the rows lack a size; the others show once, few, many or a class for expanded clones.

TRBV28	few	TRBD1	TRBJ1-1	TGTGCCAGCAGTTTAAACAGGGGAGCGGGTATCGGGACTGAAGCTTTCTTT	CASSLNRGAGIGTEAFF
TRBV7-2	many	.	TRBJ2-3	TGTGCCAGCAGCACCCGTAGCGCGACAGATACGCAGTATTTT	CASSTRSATDTQYF
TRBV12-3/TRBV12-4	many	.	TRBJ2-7	TGTGCCAGCAGTTTAGGGGAGCTACTGCAAGAGCAGTACTTC	CASSLGELLQEQYF
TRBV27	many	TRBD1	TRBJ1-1	TGTGCCAGCTACCCACAGGGGAGGAAGGCTGAAGCTTTCTTT	CASYPQGRKAEAFF
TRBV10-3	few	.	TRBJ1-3	TGTGCCATCAGTGATTGGGGCTCCCCCTCTGGAAACACCATATATTTT	CAISDWGSPSGNTIYF
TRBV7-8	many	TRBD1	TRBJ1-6	TGTGCCAGCAGCTTGGGGACAGGTGGTTCACCCCTCCACTTT	CASSLGTGGSPLHF
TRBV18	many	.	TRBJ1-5	TGTGCCAGCTCAACACCCGAGGGACCCCAGCATTTT	CASSTPEGPQHF
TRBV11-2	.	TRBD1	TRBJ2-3	TGTGCCAGCACCCGGGACAGGTCCACAGATACGCAGTATTTT	CASTRDRSTDTQYF
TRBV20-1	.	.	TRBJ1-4	TGCAGTGCTCACCAGGAGGGAGGAAAACTGTTTTTT	CSAHQEGGKLFF
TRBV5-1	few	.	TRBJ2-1	TGCGCCAGCAGCTTGTTAACTTCTGAGCAGTTCTTC	CASSLLTSEQFF
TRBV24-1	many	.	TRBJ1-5	TGTGCCACCAGTTCAGGATCCGATACTCAGCCCCAGCATTTT	CATSSGSDTQPQHF
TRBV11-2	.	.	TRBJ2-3	TGTGCCTGCAGCTTAACGCCCAATACGCAGTATTTT	CACSLTPNTQYF
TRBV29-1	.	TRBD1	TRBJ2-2	TGCAGCGGGGGGACAGGGTGGAACACCGGGGAGCTGTTTTTT	CSGGTGWNTGELFF
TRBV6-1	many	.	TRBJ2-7	TGTGCCAGCACTTCACCTTACGAGCAGTACTTC	CASTSPYEQYF
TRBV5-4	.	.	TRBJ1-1	TGTGCCAGCAGCTTGGATCCGAATACGAACACTGAAGCTTTCTTT	CASSLDPNTNTEAFF
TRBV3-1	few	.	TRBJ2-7	TGTGCCAGCAGCCAAAGTCGAAACGAGCAGTACTTC	CASSQSRNEQYF
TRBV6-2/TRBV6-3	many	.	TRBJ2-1	TGTGCCAGCAGTTACCCGCCCGGGGTTTCCGATGAGCAGTTCTTC	CASSYPPGVSDEQFF
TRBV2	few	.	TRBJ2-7	TGTGCCAACCGGGGCTCTACCTACGAGCAGTACTTC	CANRGSTYEQYF
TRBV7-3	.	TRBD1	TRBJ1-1	TGTGCCAGCAGCTTACAGGGGGAGAACACTGAAGCTTTCTTT	CASSLQGENTEAFF
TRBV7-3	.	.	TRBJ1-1	TGTGCCAGCAGCCCCCTCCCCCCAGATATGAACACTGAAGCTTTCTTT	CASSPLPPDMNTEAFF
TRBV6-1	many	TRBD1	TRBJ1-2	TGTGCCAGCAGACCAGACCGGGACAGGGGCCTCTATGGCTACACCTTC	CASRPDRDRGLYGYTF
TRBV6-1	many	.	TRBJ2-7	TGTGCCAGCAGTGGCACGGGGTTCGAGCAGTACTTC	CASSGTGFEQYF
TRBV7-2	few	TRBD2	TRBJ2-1	TGTGCCAGCAGCGAACCTCGGGACTACATATACAATGAGCAGTTCTTC	CASSEPRDYIYNEQFF
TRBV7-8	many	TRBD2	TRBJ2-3	TGTGCCAGCAGCGCAGCGGGGGCCAGAACAGATACGCAGTATTTT	CASSAAGARTDTQYF
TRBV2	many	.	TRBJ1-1	TGTGCCAGCAGCGAAGAGGGAGGGGCTAACACTGAAGCTTTCTTT	CASSEEGGANTEAFF
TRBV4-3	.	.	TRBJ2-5	TGCGCCAGCAGCCAAGAGCCCCGGCCTTTAGAGACCCAGTACTTC	CASSQEPRPLETQYF
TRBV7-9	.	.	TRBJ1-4	TGTGCCAGCAGCTTATCGGACGGCGAAAAACTGTTTTTT	CASSLSDGEKLFF
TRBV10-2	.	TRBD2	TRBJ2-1	TGCGCCAGCCAACTAGCGGGCAACTGGAATGAGCAGTTCTTC	CASQLAGNWNEQFF
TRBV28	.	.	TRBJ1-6	TGCGCCAGCAGTGGGGGACACAGGCAATGTTCACCCCTCCACTTT	CASSGGHRQCSPLHF
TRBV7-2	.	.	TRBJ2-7	TGTGCCAGCAGCTCCCCGGGCCGACACAATGAGCAGTACTTC	CASSSPGRHNEQYF
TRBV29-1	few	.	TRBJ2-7	TGCAGCGTTGATGGGGGGACAGTGCGCGAGCAGTACTTC	CSVDGGTVREQYF
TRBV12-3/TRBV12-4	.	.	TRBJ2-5	TGTGCCAGCAGTTTAATCACAGAGACCCAGTACTTC	CASSLITETQYF
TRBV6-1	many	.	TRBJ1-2	TGTGCCAGCAGTCCGGATTACTATGGCTACACCTTC	CASSPDYYGYTF
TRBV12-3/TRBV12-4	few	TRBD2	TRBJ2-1	TGTGCCAGCAGTTTAGGGGGGGGCTCCTACAATGAGCAGTTCTTC	CASSLGGGSYNEQFF
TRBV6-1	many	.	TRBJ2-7	TGTGCCAGCTCGGGTTCACTGGCCTCCTACGAGCAGTACTTC	CASSGSLASYEQYF
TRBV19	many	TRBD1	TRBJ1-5	TGTGCCAGTAGTGCGTCCGGGACAGCGCTCAATCAGCCCCAGCATTTT	CASSASGTALNQPQHF
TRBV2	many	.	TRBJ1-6	TGTGCCAGCAGTGTCAGAATAGGGACCCCCCTCCACTTT	CASSVRIGTPLHF
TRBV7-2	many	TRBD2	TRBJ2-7	TGTGCCAGCAGCCAAGGACTAGCGGGGGACTACGAGCAGTACTTC	CASSQGLAGDYEQYF
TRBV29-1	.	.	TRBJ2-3	TGCAGCGTTGACTTAGCAACAGATACGCAGTATTTT	CSVDLATDTQYF
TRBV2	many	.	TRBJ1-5	TGTGCCAGCAGTGACAATGGGCCCCAGCATTTT	CASSDNGPQHF
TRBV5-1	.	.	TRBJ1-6	TGCGCCAGCAGCCCGGAATCGAGCACGGCTGCGCCCCTCCACTTT	CASSPESSTAAPLHF
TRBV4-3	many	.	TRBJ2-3	TGCGCCAGCAGCCGGACCACAGATACGCAGTATTTT	CASSRTTDTQYF
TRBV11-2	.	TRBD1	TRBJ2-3	TGTGCCGGCAGCAGATACAGGGGCGTCACATATACGCAGTATTTT	CAGSRYRGVTYTQYF
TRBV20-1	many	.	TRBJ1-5	TGCAGTGCCCTCAAGAATCAGCCCCAGCATTTT	CSALKNQPQHF
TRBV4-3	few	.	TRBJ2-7	TGCGCCAGCAGCCAAGATCGAAGGAACAGCTTTTCCTACGAGCAGTACTTC	CASSQDRRNSFSYEQYF
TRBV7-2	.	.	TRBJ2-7	TGTGCCAGCAAGGCCGCCTCTTGCTACGAGCAGTACTTC	CASKAASCYEQYF
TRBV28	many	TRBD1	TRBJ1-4	TGTGCCAGCAGTTTACATCAAACAGGGGGAAAACTGTTTTTT	CASSLHQTGGKLFF
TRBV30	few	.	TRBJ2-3	TGTGCCTGGAGTGTAGGGGGGGTGAGCACAGATACGCAGTATTTT	CAWSVGGVSTDTQYF
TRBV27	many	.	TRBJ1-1	TGTGCCAGCAGTTTTGATCCCCACACTGAAGCTTTCTTT	CASSFDPHTEAFF
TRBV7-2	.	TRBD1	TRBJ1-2	TGTGCCAGCAGCTTAGGGGGGACAGCAACCTATGGCTACACCTTC	CASSLGGTATYGYTF
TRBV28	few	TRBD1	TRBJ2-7	TGTGCCAGCGGGACAGTACCCTACGAGCAGTACTTC	CASGTVPYEQYF
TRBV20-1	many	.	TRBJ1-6	TGCAGTGCTAGGGCCTCCGGGAGAACCTCCAATTCACCCCTCCACTTT	CSARASGRTSNSPLHF
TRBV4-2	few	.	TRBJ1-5	TGTGCCAGCAGCCAAGGAGGGGATAGCAATCAGCCCCAGCATTTT	CASSQGGDSNQPQHF
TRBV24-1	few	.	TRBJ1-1	TGTGCCACCAGTGACTCAACGAACACTGAAGCTTTCTTT	CATSDSTNTEAFF
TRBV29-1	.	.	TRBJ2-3	TGCAGCGTTTTTGGAGGGGAATTCACAGATACGCAGTATTTT	CSVFGGEFTDTQYF
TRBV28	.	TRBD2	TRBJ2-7	TGTGCCAGCAGCCAACGGAGCGGGGGATTCGAGCAGTACTTC	CASSQRSGGFEQYF
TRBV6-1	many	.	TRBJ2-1	TGTGCCAGCATGGAAAGCAGGGAGGTGCAGTTCTTC	CASMESREVQFF
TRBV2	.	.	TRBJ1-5	TGTGCCAGCAGTGCGGAGCATGCTGGCGCCAGCAATCAGCCCCAGCATTTT	CASSAEHAGASNQPQHF
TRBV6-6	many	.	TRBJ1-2	TGTGCCAGCAGTTACTCGGGACAACTCTCAAACTATGGCTACACCTTC	CASSYSGQLSNYGYTF